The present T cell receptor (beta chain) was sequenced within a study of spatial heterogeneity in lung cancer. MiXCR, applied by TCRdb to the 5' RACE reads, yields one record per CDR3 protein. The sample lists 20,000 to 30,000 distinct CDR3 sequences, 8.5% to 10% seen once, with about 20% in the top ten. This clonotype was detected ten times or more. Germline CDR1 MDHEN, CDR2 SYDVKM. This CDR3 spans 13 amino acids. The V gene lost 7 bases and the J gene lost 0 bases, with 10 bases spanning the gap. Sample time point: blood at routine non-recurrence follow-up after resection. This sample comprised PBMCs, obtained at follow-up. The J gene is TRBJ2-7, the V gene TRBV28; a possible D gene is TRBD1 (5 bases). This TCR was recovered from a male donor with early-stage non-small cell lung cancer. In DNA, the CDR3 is TGTGCCAGCACCAGACAGAGCTCCTACGAGCAGTACTTC. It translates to CASTRQSSYEQYF.